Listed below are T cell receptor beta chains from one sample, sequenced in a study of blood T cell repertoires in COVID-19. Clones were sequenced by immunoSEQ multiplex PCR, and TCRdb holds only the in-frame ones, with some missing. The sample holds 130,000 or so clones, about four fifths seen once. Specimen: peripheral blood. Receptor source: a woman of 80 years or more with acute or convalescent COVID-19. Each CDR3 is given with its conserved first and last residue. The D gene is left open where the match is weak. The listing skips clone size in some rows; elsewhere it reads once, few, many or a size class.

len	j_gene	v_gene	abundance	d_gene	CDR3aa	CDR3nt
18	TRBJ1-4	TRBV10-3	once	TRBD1	CAISAAGTGGMANEKLFF	TGTGCCATCAGTGCCGCCGGGACAGGGGGCATGGCTAATGAAAAACTGTTTTTT
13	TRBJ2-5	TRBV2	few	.	CASSEQTVETQYF	TGTGCCAGCAGTGAACAGACAGTAGAGACCCAGTACTTC
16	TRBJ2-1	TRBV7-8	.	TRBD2	CASSLRLAEGGNEQFF	TGTGCCAGCAGCCTAAGACTAGCGGAGGGGGGCAATGAGCAGTTCTTC
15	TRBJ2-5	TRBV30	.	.	CAWTHKGPSGETQYF	TGTGCCTGGACTCACAAGGGCCCTTCGGGGGAGACCCAGTACTTC
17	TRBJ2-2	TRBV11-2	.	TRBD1	CASSLARQGARTGELFF	TGTGCCAGCAGCTTAGCAAGACAGGGGGCGCGGACCGGGGAGCTGTTTTTT
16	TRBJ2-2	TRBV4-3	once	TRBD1	CASSQGTGANTGELFF	TGCGCCAGCAGCCAAGGGACAGGGGCGAACACCGGGGAGCTGTTTTTT
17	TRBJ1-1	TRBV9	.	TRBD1	CASSDIRRGQVNTEAFF	TGTGCCAGCAGCGACATTAGGCGGGGACAGGTGAACACTGAAGCTTTCTTT
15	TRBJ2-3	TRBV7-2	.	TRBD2	CASSLGSGKADTQYF	TGTGCCAGCAGCTTAGGGAGCGGGAAGGCAGATACGCAGTATTTT
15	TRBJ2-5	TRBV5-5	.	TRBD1	CASSFPGTGGETQYF	TGTGCCAGCAGCTTTCCCGGGACAGGGGGGGAGACCCAGTACTTC
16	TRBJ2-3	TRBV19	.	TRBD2	CASSMASGSSGDTQYF	TGTGCCAGTAGTATGGCTAGCGGGAGCTCTGGAGATACGCAGTATTTT
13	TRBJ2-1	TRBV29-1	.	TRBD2	CSVLLAGGGEQFF	TGCAGCGTTCTCTTAGCGGGAGGAGGTGAGCAGTTCTTC
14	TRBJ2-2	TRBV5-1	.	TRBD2	CASKKRENTGELFF	TGCGCCAGCAAGAAGCGGGAAAACACCGGGGAGCTGTTTTTT
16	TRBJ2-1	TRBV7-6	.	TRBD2	CASSAVTSGSLYEQFF	TGTGCCAGCAGCGCCGTGACTAGCGGGTCCTTGTATGAGCAGTTCTTC
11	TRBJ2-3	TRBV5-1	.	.	CASSSLATQYF	TGCGCCAGCAGCTCTTTAGCTACGCAGTATTTT
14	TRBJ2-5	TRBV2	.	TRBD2	CASALAGGRETQYF	TGTGCCAGCGCCCTAGCGGGGGGAAGGGAGACCCAGTACTTC
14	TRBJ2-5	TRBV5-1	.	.	CASSLVGREETQYF	TGCGCCAGCAGCTTGGTTGGGAGAGAAGAGACCCAGTACTTC
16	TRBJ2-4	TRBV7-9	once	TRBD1	CASSLVPGQGLNIQYF	TGTGCCAGCAGCTTAGTCCCGGGACAGGGATTAAACATTCAGTACTTC
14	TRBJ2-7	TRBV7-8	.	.	CASSSRDTSYEQYF	TGTGCCAGCAGCTCCCGGGACACCTCCTACGAGCAGTACTTC
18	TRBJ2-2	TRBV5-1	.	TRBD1	CASSSRGQGGANTGELFF	TGCGCCAGCAGCTCCCGGGGACAGGGAGGGGCGAACACCGGGGAGCTGTTTTTT
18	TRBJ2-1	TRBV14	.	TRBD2	CASSQVGTSGRIGDEQFF	TGTGCCAGCAGCCAAGTAGGGACTAGCGGGAGGATCGGCGATGAGCAGTTCTTC
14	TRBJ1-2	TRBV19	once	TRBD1	CASKGVKGTDGYTF	TGTGCCAGTAAAGGCGTCAAGGGGACAGATGGCTACACCTTC
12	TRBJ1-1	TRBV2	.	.	CASISGLTEAFF	TGTGCCAGCATTTCGGGGTTAACTGAAGCTTTCTTT
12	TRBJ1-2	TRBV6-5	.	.	CASPQGDSIYTF	TGTGCCAGCCCCCAAGGGGATTCGATCTACACCTTC
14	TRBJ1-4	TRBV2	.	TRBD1	CASSVQGAREKLFF	TGTGCCAGCAGCGTACAGGGGGCGCGTGAAAAACTGTTTTTT
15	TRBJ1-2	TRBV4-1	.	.	CASSPSIEFNYGYTF	TGCGCCAGCAGCCCCTCGATAGAGTTTAACTATGGCTACACCTTC
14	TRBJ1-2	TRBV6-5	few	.	CASSYSTGNYGYTF	TGTGCCAGCAGTTACTCGACGGGAAACTATGGCTACACCTTC
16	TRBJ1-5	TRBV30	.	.	CAWTVGGGGSNQPQHF	TGTGCCTGGACGGTGGGCGGGGGAGGGAGCAATCAGCCCCAGCATTTT
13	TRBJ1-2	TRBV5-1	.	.	CASSLRQAGGYTF	TGCGCCAGCAGCTTGCGGCAGGCCGGTGGCTACACCTTC
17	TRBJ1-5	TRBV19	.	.	CASSTHTGWNRNQPQHF	TGTGCCAGTAGTACCCACACAGGGTGGAATCGCAATCAGCCCCAGCATTTT
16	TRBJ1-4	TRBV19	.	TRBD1	CASRDRNGPTNEKLFF	TGTGCCAGTCGGGACAGGAACGGCCCAACTAATGAAAAACTGTTTTTT
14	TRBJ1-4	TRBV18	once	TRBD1	CASSRDRDNEKLFF	TGTGCCAGCTCTCGGGACAGGGACAATGAAAAACTGTTTTTT
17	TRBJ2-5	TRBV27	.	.	CASSLLPTQGPRETQYF	TGTGCCAGCAGTTTACTCCCCACACAGGGCCCAAGAGAGACCCAGTACTTC
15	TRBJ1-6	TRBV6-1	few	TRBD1	CASSEGTGGNSPLHF	TGTGCCAGCAGTGAAGGGACAGGGGGTAATTCACCCCTCCACTTT
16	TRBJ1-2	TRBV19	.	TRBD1	CASSTRQGAQNYGYTF	TGTGCCAGTAGTACCCGACAGGGGGCGCAGAACTATGGCTACACCTTC
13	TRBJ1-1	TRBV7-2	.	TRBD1	CASSPRTGNKAFF	TGTGCCAGCAGCCCCAGGACAGGGAACAAAGCTTTCTTT
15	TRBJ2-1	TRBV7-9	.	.	CASSLAVSSYNEQFF	TGTGCCAGCAGCTTAGCCGTTAGCTCCTACAATGAGCAGTTCTTC
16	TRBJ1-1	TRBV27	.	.	CASTPIGDLRNTEAFF	TGTGCCAGCACTCCCATCGGGGATCTTAGGAACACTGAAGCTTTCTTT
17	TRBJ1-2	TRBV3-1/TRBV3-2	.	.	CASSQEPETSGSYGYTF	TGTGCCAGCAGCCAAGAGCCCGAGACCTCAGGGTCTTATGGCTACACCTTC
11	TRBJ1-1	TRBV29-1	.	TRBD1	CSVDRGAEAFF	TGCAGCGTGGACAGGGGGGCTGAAGCTTTCTTT
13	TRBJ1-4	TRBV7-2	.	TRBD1	CASSITQGDKLFF	TGTGCCAGCAGCATTACCCAGGGGGACAAACTGTTTTTT
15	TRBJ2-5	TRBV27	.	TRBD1	CASSTQGQGYETQYF	TGTGCCAGCAGTACTCAAGGACAGGGGTATGAGACCCAGTACTTC
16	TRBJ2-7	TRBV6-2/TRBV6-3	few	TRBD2	CASSLPGLAGAYEQYF	TGTGCCAGCAGTTTACCCGGACTAGCGGGAGCCTACGAGCAGTACTTC
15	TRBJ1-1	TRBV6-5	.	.	CASSYLIGVGTEAFF	TGTGCCAGCAGTTACTTAATAGGAGTCGGCACTGAAGCTTTCTTT
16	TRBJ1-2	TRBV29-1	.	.	CSVESPPGSAHYGYTF	TGCAGCGTTGAATCCCCCCCGGGTTCCGCTCACTACGGCTACACCTTC
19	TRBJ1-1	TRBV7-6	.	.	CASSFSERGYVLRNTEAFF	TGTGCCAGCAGCTTTTCGGAGCGGGGCTATGTTCTTAGGAACACTGAAGCTTTCTTT
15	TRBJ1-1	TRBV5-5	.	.	CASSLAHSGNTEAFF	TGTGCCAGCAGCTTGGCGCACTCCGGGAACACTGAAGCTTTCTTT
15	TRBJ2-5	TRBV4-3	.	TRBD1	CASSKTGVARETQYF	TGCGCCAGCAGCAAGACAGGGGTGGCTCGAGAGACCCAGTACTTC
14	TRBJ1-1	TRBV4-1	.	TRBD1	CASSPRAGGSEAFF	TGCGCCAGCAGCCCCCGGGCAGGGGGCTCTGAAGCTTTCTTT
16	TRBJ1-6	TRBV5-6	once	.	CASSRRTDYYNSPLHF	TGTGCCAGCAGCCGACGGACGGACTACTATAATTCACCCCTCCACTTT
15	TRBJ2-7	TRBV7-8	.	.	CASSSLSGVSYEQYF	TGTGCCAGCAGCTCCCTTTCAGGGGTCTCCTACGAGCAGTACTTC
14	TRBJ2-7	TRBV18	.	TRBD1	CASSPGTGDYEQYF	TGTGCCAGCTCACCAGGGACAGGAGATTACGAGCAGTACTTC